Following are 27 T cell receptor beta chains from one sample sequenced in a study of neurological immune-mediated disorders (dated by TCRdb to the late 2010s). Per the publication, the time point label means: technical triplicate 1. To prepare the library, 5' RACE was applied. The sample was run on an Illumina HiSeq 2500. The raw public data were reprocessed by TCRdb itself: fastp quality trimming at Q25, MiXCR clonotype calling, in-frame beta chains only. Entries that share a CDR3 protein sequence are merged under the most common genes and DNA. The sample yields 40,000 or so distinct CDR3 sequences; 8.5% to 14% were counted once. Together, the top ten hold approximately 4% of the sample. Sequences were obtained from PBMCs. The receptors stem from a man between 60 and 70 years old with HTLV-1-associated myelopathy (HAM/TSP).

At least ten counts were recorded for this clonotype. The chain combines TRBV5-1 with TRBJ2-3, with D hard to call. In germline, CDR1 is SGHRS, CDR2 YFSETQ. The CDR3 length is 14 residues. Trimming removed 2 bases at V and 1 base at J, with 8 bases between. The CDR3 DNA follows: TGCGCCAGCAGCTTAAATCGACGCACAGATACGCAGTATTTT. It translates to CASSLNRRTDTQYF.

This clonotype appeared many times. This sequence joins TRBV5-1 and TRBJ2-7; D not resolved. The V gene lost 3 bases and the J gene lost 3 bases, with 16 bases spanning the gap. The CDR3 extends over 15 amino acids. The V gene's germline CDR1 is SGHRS and CDR2 YFSETQ. CDR3 DNA: TGCGCCAGCAGCTCCCAGCCAGGAGAAGGCTACGAGCAGTACTTC. Its protein product is CASSSQPGEGYEQYF.

The sample holds many counts of this clonotype. The V call is TRBV20-1, the J call TRBJ1-5; 9 bases map to TRBD1. With 2 bases clipped from V and 0 bases from J, the junction kept 5 bases outside the gene matches. The germline CDR1 and CDR2 sequences are DFQATT and SNEGSKA (reference sequence). The CDR3 contains 16 residues. As DNA, the CDR3 is TGCAGTGCTAGACCGGGACAGGGTCATAGCAATCAGCCCCAGCATTTT. Translated, it gives CSARPGQGHSNQPQHF.

This clonotype appeared many times. The CDR3 is CSAPEGGNYGYTF. The DNA of the CDR3 is TGCAGTGCCCCGGAGGGGGGTAACTATGGCTACACCTTC. The chain has TRBV20-1 and TRBJ1-2, with a weak D call TRBD1 (6 bases). CDR1 is DFQATT and CDR2 is SNEGSKA in the germline V gene (reference sequence). V gave up 6 bases and J gave up 1 base, with 12 bases separating them. The CDR3 is 13 residues long.

The table lists this clonotype with many counts. This chain links TRBV12-3 or TRBV12-4 with TRBJ1-5, with D perhaps matching TRBD1 (6 bases). The CDR3 spans 15 residues. V was trimmed by 0 bases and J by 6 bases, leaving 12 bases between them. CDR3 DNA sequence: TGTGCCAGCAGTTTAGCTTCGGGGGCAGGTCAGCCCCAGCATTTT. This encodes CASSLASGAGQPQHF.

The chain joins TRBV20-1 to TRBJ2-5, with 10 bases fitting TRBD2. The CDR3 spans 15 residues. The V and J ends lost 0 bases and 3 bases, in that order; junction bases with no gene match: 4. The germline V gene has CDR1 DFQATT and CDR2 SNEGSKA (reference sequence). The CDR3 protein is CSARDGTSVEETQYF. The CDR3 nucleotides are TGCAGTGCTAGAGACGGGACTAGCGTTGAAGAGACCCAGTACTTC.

This clonotype was recorded a few times. The chain uses TRBV6-6 and TRBJ2-2; TRBD2 might be the D (5 bases). V was trimmed by 6 bases and J by 1 base, leaving 12 bases between them. This CDR3 is 15 amino acids long. CDR1 and CDR2 from the germline V gene are MNHNY and SVGAGI (reference sequence). CDR3 sequence reads: CASRGESENTGELFF. Here the CDR3 DNA reads TGTGCCAGCAGGGGAGAGAGCGAGAACACCGGGGAGCTGTTTTTT.

A remark on this clonotype: Lacking the conserved final phenylalanine or tryptophan, this CDR3 likely reflects a read error. The V call is TRBV12-3 or TRBV12-4, the J call TRBJ2-1; a possible D gene is TRBD1 (5 bases). Trimming took off 9 bases at V and 6 bases at J, with 12 bases between the two ends. The CDR3 sequence is 12 residues long. In DNA form, the CDR3 reads TGTGCCAGTGGCCCAGGGCGCAATGAGCAGTTCTCC. Translating it yields CASGPGRNEQFS.

There are a few counts of this clonotype. The chain employs TRBV12-3 or TRBV12-4 and TRBJ2-1; the D gene is possibly TRBD1 (5 bases). Between the trimmed V and J ends, which lost 6 bases and 6 bases, there was a span of 12 bases. The CDR3 is made up of 13 amino acids. CDR3 DNA sequence: TGTGCCAGCAGCCTCTCAGGGTCCAATGAGCAGTTCTTC. Protein product: CASSLSGSNEQFF.

As to this clonotype: Possible read error: a much larger clone is one base away. V usage is TRBV19 and J usage is TRBJ1-2; D is unresolved. Germline CDR1 and CDR2: LNHDA and SQIVND (reference sequence). The CDR3 sequence is 15 residues long. The germline V and J ends were trimmed by 6 bases and 0 bases, with 14 bases remaining between them. CDR3 amino acids: CASSKLEGTNYGYTF. The CDR3 nucleotides read TGTGCCAGTAGCAAACTGGAAGGGACTAACTATGGCTACACCTTC.

The table lists this clonotype with many counts. The chain has TRBV12-3 or TRBV12-4 and TRBJ1-3, with D hard to call. The CDR3 consists of 14 residues. The V and J ends lost 10 bases and 0 bases respectively, with 13 bases between them. The CDR3, as DNA: TGTGCCACCTCGGCGGAATACTCTGGAAACACCATATATTTT. It translates to CATSAEYSGNTIYF.

The sample holds a few counts of this clonotype. V usage is TRBV7-8 and J usage is TRBJ2-1; D not resolved. CDR3 length: 13 residues. Between the trimmed V and J ends, which lost 7 bases and 3 bases, there was a span of 10 bases. CDR1 is SGHVS, CDR2 FQNEAQ, per germline. The CDR3 loop is CASTEDNYNEQFF. In DNA, the CDR3 is TGTGCCAGCACCGAAGACAACTACAATGAGCAGTTCTTC.

This clonotype was recorded at least ten times. The V call is TRBV27, the J call TRBJ1-5; TRBD1 matches 8 bases. Germline CDR1 and CDR2: MNHEY and SMNVEV (reference sequence). CDR3 length: 14 amino acids. V lost 5 bases, J lost 6 bases, and 6 bases stayed unmatched. The CDR3 loop is CASSPTGEAQPQHF. The CDR3 DNA reads TGTGCCAGCAGTCCGACAGGGGAGGCTCAGCCCCAGCATTTT.

This clonotype occurred many times. CDR3: CASSSTAPGDHNEQFF. Here the CDR3 DNA reads TGCGCCAGCAGCTCCACCGCGCCGGGAGACCACAATGAGCAGTTCTTC. V is TRBV5-1 and J is TRBJ2-1; weak D call: TRBD2 (6 bases). In germline, CDR1 is SGHRS, CDR2 YFSETQ. The V and J ends lost 3 bases and 5 bases respectively, with 18 bases between them. This CDR3 contains 16 residues.

This chain links TRBV5-1 with TRBJ2-1; D not resolved. Trimming pared 5 bases from V and 7 bases from J, leaving 10 bases between. The V gene's germline CDR1 is SGHRS and CDR2 YFSETQ. The CDR3 sequence is 12 residues long. In nucleotides, the CDR3 is TGCGCCAGCAGGGACGACGGTAATGAGCAGTTCTTC. It codes for CASRDDGNEQFF.

This clonotype was picked up many times. The chain uses TRBV20-1 and TRBJ2-5, with D possibly being TRBD1 (5 bases). The germline V gene encodes CDR1 DFQATT and CDR2 SNEGSKA (reference sequence). The CDR3 covers 12 residues. The V gene lost 4 bases and the J gene lost 5 bases, with 11 bases spanning the gap. The CDR3: CSANRRVETQYF. For the CDR3, the DNA is TGCAGTGCTAATCGCAGGGTTGAGACCCAGTACTTC.

There are many counts of this clonotype. V is TRBV29-1 and J is TRBJ2-2; D uncertain. The CDR3 has 12 amino acids. V was trimmed by 4 bases and J by 3 bases, leaving 6 bases between them. Per germline, CDR1 SQVTM and CDR2 ANQGSEA. This CDR3 is CSVAHHTGELFF. CDR3 in DNA: TGCAGCGTTGCCCACCACACCGGGGAGCTGTTTTTT.

At least ten counts were recorded for this clonotype. The chain uses TRBV5-1 and TRBJ2-3; D not certain. CDR3 length equals 14 residues. Germline CDR1 is SGHRS and CDR2 is YFSETQ. Trimming pared 3 bases from V and 0 bases from J, leaving 8 bases between. The CDR3 DNA reads as TGCGCCAGCAGCTCTGACTCAAGCACAGATACGCAGTATTTT. It yields the protein CASSSDSSTDTQYF.

This clonotype was observed a handful of times. A much more abundant neighbour one base away suggests this may be a read error. The V gene is TRBV20-1, the J gene TRBJ2-1; D not resolved. Germline CDR1 reads DFQATT; CDR2 reads SNEGSKA (reference sequence). The CDR3 has 12 residues. The CDR3 loop reads CSVRAPASEQFF. The CDR3 DNA follows: TGCAGTGTTAGAGCGCCGGCCAGTGAGCAGTTCTTC.

This clonotype was counted many times. The V gene is TRBV29-1, the J gene TRBJ1-1; D is perhaps TRBD1 (6 bases). The CDR3 extends over 13 amino acids. Germline V gives CDR1 SQVTM, CDR2 ANQGSEA. V lost 6 bases, J lost 4 bases, and 15 bases lay in between. CDR3 amino acids: CSVGGGPGTEAFF. CDR3 DNA sequence: TGCAGCGTCGGGGGGGGGCCGGGCACTGAAGCTTTCTTT.

In this sample, this clonotype turned up many times. The chain has TRBV20-1 and TRBJ2-1; D is undetermined. The CDR3 covers 12 residues. CDR1 DFQATT and CDR2 SNEGSKA come from the germline V gene (reference sequence). With 6 bases removed from V and 0 bases from J, the gap between germline ends came to 6 bases. The CDR3 DNA reads TGCAGTGCCTCCCCCTCCTACAATGAGCAGTTCTTC. It yields the protein CSASPSYNEQFF.

DNA for the CDR3: TGTGCCTCGGCGGGGGCTAATGAAAAACTGTTTTTT. Its protein is CASAGANEKLFF. V gene TRBV19 combines with J gene TRBJ1-4, with D maybe TRBD1 (5 bases). CDR1 and CDR2 from the germline V gene are LNHDA and SQIVND (reference sequence). V dropped 11 bases and J dropped 3 bases, with 10 bases sitting between them. This CDR3 is 12 amino acids long.

Comments on this clonotype: Mismatch with germline at one junction end may stem from a read error. The V call is TRBV28, the J call TRBJ2-1; the match to TRBD2 covers 7 bases. Looked up from germline, CDR1 is MDHEN and CDR2 is SYDVKM. This CDR3 spans 12 amino acids. CDR3 in DNA: TGTGCCAGCAGCAGCTGGGAGGGCGGGAGCGTCTTC. Protein product: CASSSWEGGSVF. Variable domain in full (rest from reference TRBV28 and TRBJ2-1): DVKVTQSSRYLVKRTGEKVFLECVQDMDHENMFWYRQDPGLGLRLIYFSYDVKMKEKGDIPEGYSVSREKKERFSLILESASTNQTSMYLCASSSWEGGSVFGPGTRLTVL.

The sample holds many counts of this clonotype. This sequence joins TRBV2 and TRBJ2-7; the D gene is possibly TRBD2 (5 bases). Germline-derived CDR1 and CDR2 are SNHLY and FYNNEI. The CDR3 contains 13 residues. V lost 8 bases to trimming and J lost 1 base, with 12 bases between them. CDR3 protein: CASELTRSYEQYF. The CDR3 DNA reads as TGTGCCAGCGAGCTAACTAGGTCCTACGAGCAGTACTTC.

This clonotype came up many times. This chain connects TRBV28 to TRBJ2-3; 7 nucleotides align to TRBD1. The V segment lost 3 bases and the J segment 1 base; nucleotides outside the gene matches: 4. This CDR3 region has 15 residues. Germline V CDR1 and CDR2: MDHEN, SYDVKM. The CDR3 DNA follows: TGTGCCAGCAGTTTTAACACAGGGGGCACAGATACGCAGTATTTT. It specifies CASSFNTGGTDTQYF.

Ten or more counts support this clonotype. This chain uses TRBV9 with TRBJ2-1; D not resolved. The CDR3 contains 16 residues. The ends were cut back, 0 bases at V and 0 bases at J, with 10 bases in the middle. The germline V gene has CDR1 SGDLS and CDR2 YYNGEE. The CDR3 spells CASSVVRIRSYNEQFF. The CDR3 DNA reads TGTGCCAGCAGCGTAGTACGGATACGCTCCTACAATGAGCAGTTCTTC. Using reference TRBV9 and TRBJ2-1 for the parts outside the CDR3, the full variable domain is DSGVTQTPKHLITATGQRVTLRCSPRSGDLSVYWYQQSLDQGLQFLIQYYNGEERAKGNILERFSAQQFPDLHSELNLSSLELGDSALYFCASSVVRIRSYNEQFFGPGTRLTVL.

In this sample, this clonotype turned up many times. The V call is TRBV27, the J call TRBJ2-2, with TRBD2 identical over 7 bases. The V gene's germline CDR1 is MNHEY and CDR2 SMNVEV (reference sequence). CDR3 length equals 14 residues. V lost 7 bases to trimming and J lost 6 bases; unmatched junction nucleotides: 8. The DNA for the CDR3 is TGTGCCAGCACCATGGGAGGGGCGCCCGGGGAGCTGTTTTTT. Its protein product is CASTMGGAPGELFF.